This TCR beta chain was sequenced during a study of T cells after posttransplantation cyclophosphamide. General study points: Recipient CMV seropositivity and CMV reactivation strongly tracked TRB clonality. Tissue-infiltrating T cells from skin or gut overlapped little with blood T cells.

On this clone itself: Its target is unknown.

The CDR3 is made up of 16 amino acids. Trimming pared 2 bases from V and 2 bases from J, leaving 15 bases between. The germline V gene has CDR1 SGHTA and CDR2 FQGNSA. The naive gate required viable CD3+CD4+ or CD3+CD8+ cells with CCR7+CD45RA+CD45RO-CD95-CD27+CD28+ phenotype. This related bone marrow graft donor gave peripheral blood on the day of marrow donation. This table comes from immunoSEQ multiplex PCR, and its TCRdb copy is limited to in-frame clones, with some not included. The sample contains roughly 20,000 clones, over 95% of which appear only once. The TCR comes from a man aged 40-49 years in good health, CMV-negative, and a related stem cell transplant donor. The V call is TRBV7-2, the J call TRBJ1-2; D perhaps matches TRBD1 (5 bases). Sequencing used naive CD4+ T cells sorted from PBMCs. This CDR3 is CASSLFPSPGNYGYTF. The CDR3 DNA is TGTGCCAGCAGCTTATTCCCGAGTCCAGGGAACTATGGCTACACCTTC.